This record concerns one T cell receptor (beta chain) sequence. The antigen is not known. TCRdb reprocessed the 5' RACE reads via MiXCR and lists one record per CDR3 protein. The sample has around 250,000 distinct CDR3 sequences, around 6.6% seen once. These data belong to a study of identical twins. Overall study results and limits: Findings depended on cross-sectional statistics rather than tracking the same donors. For cord blood, abundant beta clonotypes had fewer insertions, unlike memory repertoires, which showed none. Some out-of-frame alpha sequences were shared by twins, and these showed excess low generation probability.

This CDR3 contains 14 residues. V lost 4 bases and J 0 bases, leaving 9 bases between the germline ends. Germline V CDR1 and CDR2: SGHNT, YYREEE (reference sequence). These sequences were also reported in another study, on yellow fever vaccine responses in identical twins.

The TCR was taken from a woman aged 18-29 years in good health. Specimen: memory (CD45RO+) T cells sorted from blood. The gene calls are TRBV5-4 and TRBJ2-3; tentatively, D is TRBD1 (5 bases). The CDR3 nucleotides read TGTGCCAGCAGCACCAGGGCTAGCACAGATACGCAGTATTTT. Translation: CASSTRASTDTQYF.